One and the same sample provided the 32 T cell receptor beta chains below, sequenced in a study of cytotoxic CD8 clonotypes in ibrutinib-treated CLL. TCRdb's copy holds only in-frame clones and misses some; the assay was immunoSEQ multiplex PCR. The sample holds roughly 160,000 clones; 70% to 85% are singletons and the top ten take roughly 2%. Sequenced here: PBMCs, sampled after 12 months of ibrutinib treatment. These receptors were obtained from a human donor with chronic lymphocytic leukemia.

The chain links TRBV19 to TRBJ2-5; 13 bases align to TRBD2. The J call may be faulty, since TRBJ2-7 better matches the DNA end. This CDR3 comprises 16 residues. Germline CDR1 and CDR2: LNHDA and SQIVND (reference sequence). This CDR3 reads CASSSPGLAGTYEQYF. The CDR3 DNA is TGTGCCAGTAGTAGCCCGGGACTAGCGGGGACCTACGAGCAGTACTTC.

V is TRBV7-3 and J is TRBJ2-3; D might be TRBD2 (6 bases). Germline CDR1 and CDR2: SGHTA and FQGTGA. The ends were cut back, 0 bases at V and 4 bases at J, with 14 bases in the middle. The length of the CDR3 is 16 residues. This CDR3 is CASSLTAGRGADTQYF. The CDR3 DNA sequence: TGTGCCAGCAGCTTAACGGCAGGGCGGGGTGCAGATACGCAGTATTTT.

This clone has just one count. This CDR3 is CASSAGQLNEKLFF. The CDR3 DNA reads as TGTGCCAGCAGTGCCGGACAGCTCAATGAAAAACTGTTTTTT. This rearrangement joins TRBV28 to TRBJ1-4; D is possibly TRBD1 (6 bases). Trimming left V 5 bases short and J 5 bases short, with 12 bases between. This CDR3 comprises 14 residues. Germline V CDR1 and CDR2: MDHEN, SYDVKM.

This chain uses TRBV15 with TRBJ2-5, with D tentatively TRBD1 (7 bases). V dropped 0 bases and J dropped 4 bases, with 12 bases sitting between them. The CDR3 is made up of 15 amino acids. Per germline, CDR1 LNHNV and CDR2 YYDKDF (reference sequence). The CDR3 spells CATSRDPQGGETQYF. CDR3 DNA sequence: TGTGCCACCAGCAGAGATCCCCAGGGGGGAGAGACCCAGTACTTC.

The chain joins TRBV14 to TRBJ2-5, with 7 bases matching TRBD2. Germline V gives CDR1 SGHDN, CDR2 FVKESK. J lost 2 bases, V lost 2 bases, and 11 bases had no gene match. The CDR3 is made up of 17 amino acids. The CDR3 is CASSQLGRLADQETQYF. The DNA of the CDR3 is TGTGCCAGCAGCCAATTAGGCCGTCTAGCGGATCAAGAGACCCAGTACTTC. Based on the CDR3 plus reference TRBV14 and TRBJ2-5, the full variable domain is EAGVTQFPSHSVIEKGQTVTLRCDPISGHDNLYWYRRVMGKEIKFLLHFVKESKQDESGMPNNRFLAERTGGTYSTLKVQPAELEDSGVYFCASSQLGRLADQETQYFGPGTRLLVL.

The chain carries TRBV9 and TRBJ2-3; D remains unclear. The V end was cut by 4 bases, the J end by 2 bases, with 20 bases between. The germline V gene encodes CDR1 SGDLS and CDR2 YYNGEE. The CDR3 is made up of 17 amino acids. The CDR3 DNA reads as TGTGCCAGCAGCCCCCGGAAGGTTTATCCATACACAGATACGCAGTATTTT. Amino acids: CASSPRKVYPYTDTQYF.

This chain links TRBV28 with TRBJ1-3, with TRBD1 as a possible D gene (6 bases). CDR3 length: 16 residues. The germline V gene has CDR1 MDHEN and CDR2 SYDVKM. Trimming stripped 5 bases from V and 0 bases from J, with 14 bases between. The chain's CDR3 is CASSEDRGYSGNTIYF. CDR3 DNA: TGTGCCAGCAGTGAGGACAGAGGCTACTCTGGAAACACCATATATTTT. The whole variable domain, filled in from reference TRBV28 and TRBJ1-3, reads DVKVTQSSRYLVKRTGEKVFLECVQDMDHENMFWYRQDPGLGLRLIYFSYDVKMKEKGDIPEGYSVSREKKERFSLILESASTNQTSMYLCASSEDRGYSGNTIYFGEGSWLTVV.

The chain links TRBV4-3 to TRBJ2-7; TRBD1 matches at 9 bases. Per the germline V gene, CDR1 is LGHNA and CDR2 is YSLEER. The CDR3 is 14 residues long. V lost 4 bases, J lost 1 base, and 2 bases stayed unmatched. CDR3 protein: CASSPDRGSYEQYF. The DNA for the CDR3 is TGCGCCAGCAGCCCGGACAGGGGTTCCTACGAGCAGTACTTC.

A word on this clone: The junction departs from germline at one end; a sequencing error may be responsible. This chain connects TRBV28 to TRBJ1-1; D unresolved. The CDR3 consists of 12 residues. The germline CDR1 and CDR2 sequences are MDHEN and SYDVKM. CDR3 sequence reads: CATSRRNTEAFF. The DNA of the CDR3 is TGTGCCACCAGTCGGAGGAACACTGAAGCTTTCTTT.

The chain is built from TRBV5-6 and TRBJ2-5; 9 bases agree with TRBD2. The CDR3 is 16 residues long. CDR1 is SGHDT and CDR2 is YYEEEE in the germline V gene. V was clipped by 1 base and J by 3 bases; unmatched bases: 7. The CDR3 coding sequence is TGTGCCAGCAGCTTGAGGCGGGAGGGCCTTAAAGAGACCCAGTACTTC. It translates to CASSLRREGLKETQYF.

The gene calls are TRBV14 and TRBJ1-6, with unresolved D. This CDR3 has 12 residues. Germline CDR1 is SGHDN and CDR2 is FVKESK. Deletions cut 0 bases from V and 13 bases from J, with 7 bases between. In DNA form, the CDR3 reads TGTGCCAGCAGCCAAGATAGAATCCCCCTCCACTTT. Protein product: CASSQDRIPLHF.

The genes are TRBV6-5 and TRBJ1-6, with D unresolved. Germline V lookup: CDR1 MNHEY, CDR2 SVGAGI. The CDR3 totals 13 residues. V lost 6 bases and J 10 bases, leaving 13 bases between the germline ends. CDR3 nucleotides: TGTGCCAGCAGAGCCTCGGCCCTATCACCCCTCCACTTT. It is translated as CASRASALSPLHF.

J is TRBJ2-7 and V is TRBV18, with D tentatively TRBD1 (5 bases). Germline loops: CDR1 KGHSH, CDR2 LQKENI. The CDR3 consists of 15 residues. Trimming left V 1 base short and J 2 bases short, with 12 bases between. The DNA for the CDR3 is TGTGCCAGCTCACCACGGAATCAGGGCCCCTACGAGCAGTACTTC. It specifies CASSPRNQGPYEQYF.

There are a few counts of this clone. Within the sample, other DNA sequences also encode this same CDR3. The rearrangement joins TRBV7-9 to TRBJ2-5; 8 nucleotides line up with TRBD2. CDR1 and CDR2 from the germline V gene are SEHNR and FQNEAQ (reference sequence). The junction had 6 bases not matched to a gene; V was cut back by 7 bases and J by 5 bases. The CDR3 extends over 13 amino acids. The CDR3, as DNA: TGTGCCAGCACCTCGGGAGGGGGGGAGACCCAGTACTTC. Residues: CASTSGGGETQYF.

This clone was counted between two and nine times. The rearrangement joins TRBV7-9 to TRBJ2-6, with D possibly matching TRBD1 (5 bases). V was clipped by 7 bases and J by 2 bases, with 21 bases between them. The CDR3 sequence is 18 residues long. Germline CDR1 SEHNR, CDR2 FQNEAQ (reference sequence). Here the CDR3 DNA reads TGTGCCAGCACCAGGTTTGGCAGGGTCCATGCTGGGGCCAACGTCCTGACTTTC. Translating it yields CASTRFGRVHAGANVLTF.

This clone was seen a single time. The gene calls are TRBV28 and TRBJ2-7, with 9 bases that match TRBD2. Germline loops: CDR1 MDHEN, CDR2 SYDVKM. V lost 6 bases to trimming and J lost 3 bases; unmatched junction nucleotides: 6. The CDR3 is made up of 14 amino acids. Written as DNA, the CDR3 is TGTGCCAGCAGCCCCGGGCGGGGGGGCTACGAGCAGTACTTC. It yields the protein CASSPGRGGYEQYF.

This chain uses TRBV6-5 with TRBJ1-4; 7 bases are a match to TRBD1. V shed 0 bases, J shed 6 bases, and the junction held 7 bases outside the gene matches. This CDR3 has 16 residues. Looked up from germline, CDR1 is MNHEY and CDR2 is SVGAGI. CDR3 amino acids: CASSYSPGGPYEKLFF. CDR3 DNA: TGTGCCAGCAGTTACTCGCCAGGGGGGCCTTATGAAAAACTGTTTTTT.

This clone was recorded only once. The chain is built from TRBV5-5 and TRBJ1-2; D is undetermined. This CDR3 contains 14 residues. Germline CDR1 and CDR2: SGHKS and YYEKEE (reference sequence). V lost 0 bases to trimming and J lost 6 bases, with 12 bases between them. The CDR3 nucleotides read TGTGCCAGCAGCTTGGCCATAAACAGTGATGGCTACACCTTC. This codes for CASSLAINSDGYTF.

The chain joins TRBV28 to TRBJ2-7, with 9 nucleotides matching TRBD2. This CDR3 contains 14 residues. CDR1 MDHEN and CDR2 SYDVKM come from the germline V gene. V gave up 5 bases and J gave up 2 bases; unmatched junction bases: 4. The CDR3: CASSAGGGTYEQYF. In nucleotides, the CDR3 is TGTGCCAGCAGTGCGGGAGGGGGGACCTACGAGCAGTACTTC.

The chain couples TRBV4-3 to TRBJ1-6; D uncertain. The CDR3 is 15 residues long. Trimming cost V 4 bases and J 7 bases, with 14 bases left between them. The germline gives CDR1 LGHNA, CDR2 YSLEER. CDR3 sequence reads: CASSREVGSNSPLHF. CDR3 nucleotides: TGCGCCAGCAGCCGGGAAGTAGGGTCGAATTCACCCCTCCACTTT.

J is TRBJ1-6 and V is TRBV6-6; D may be TRBD1 (6 bases). The length of the CDR3 is 16 residues. Germline CDR1 is MNHNY and CDR2 is SVGAGI (reference sequence). Trimming removed 4 bases from V and 8 bases from J, with 18 bases in between. CDR3 nucleotides: TGTGCCAGCAGTTGGAACAGGGTGGTCGGGGATTCACCCCTCCACTTT. It encodes CASSWNRVVGDSPLHF.

The V and J genes are TRBV19 and TRBJ1-1; maybe TRBD1 (5 bases). The CDR3 runs 14 residues. Between the trimmed V and J ends, which lost 7 bases and 3 bases, there was a span of 15 bases. The germline CDR1 and CDR2 sequences are LNHDA and SQIVND (reference sequence). DNA of the CDR3: TGTGCCAGTACCCTGCGGGGGGGGGACACTGAAGCTTTCTTT. Residues: CASTLRGGDTEAFF.

The chain employs TRBV18 and TRBJ2-1; weak D call: TRBD2 (6 bases). From germline, CDR1 is KGHSH and CDR2 LQKENI. Between the trimmed V and J ends, which lost 0 bases and 5 bases, there was a span of 17 bases. There are 17 residues in the CDR3. This chain's CDR3 is CASSPPNRGNLDNEQFF. The CDR3 coding sequence is TGTGCCAGCTCACCACCTAATCGGGGGAATCTTGACAATGAGCAGTTCTTC.

The rearrangement links TRBV6-7 to TRBJ2-7; D possibly uses TRBD1 or TRBD2 (7 bases each). TRBV6-7 is an open reading frame whose function is uncertain. Deletions cut 6 bases from V and 1 base from J, with 25 bases between. The CDR3 totals 18 residues. The DNA of the CDR3 is TGTGCCAGCAGCCCCATTCCACCAGACAGGGAGGGGTCCTACGAGCAGTACTTC. Its protein is CASSPIPPDREGSYEQYF.

This clone was counted a few times. The V call is TRBV7-3, the J call TRBJ1-1; D gene uncertain. This CDR3 region has 13 residues. Germline CDR1 SGHTA, CDR2 FQGTGA. V lost 2 bases, J lost 5 bases, and 9 bases lay in between. CDR3: CASSLSTKTEAFF. The CDR3 bases are TGTGCCAGCAGCTTATCGACAAAGACTGAAGCTTTCTTT. The full variable domain, in which reference TRBV7-3 and TRBJ1-1 provide the parts outside the CDR3, is GAGVSQTPSNKVTEKGKYVELRCDPISGHTALYWYRQSLGQGPEFLIYFQGTGAADDSGLPNDRFFAVRPEGSVSTLKIQRTERGDSAVYLCASSLSTKTEAFFGQGTRLTVV.

To note about this clone: A read error may account for a junction end that differs from germline. The chain joins TRBV28 to TRBJ1-2; TRBD1 aligns across 9 bases. Germline V gives CDR1 MDHEN, CDR2 SYDVKM. There are 13 residues in the CDR3. The CDR3 is CASQTPGQGKANF. CDR3 sequence (DNA): TGTGCCAGCCAAACTCCCGGACAGGGGAAAGCCAATTTC.

This clone was seen a few times. V is TRBV18 and J is TRBJ1-1; D is possibly TRBD1 (5 bases). Trimming removed 4 bases from V and 1 base from J, with 7 bases in between. Per germline, CDR1 KGHSH and CDR2 LQKENI. This CDR3 is 13 amino acids long. The CDR3 DNA is TGTGCCAGCTCACAGACAGAGAACACTGAAGCTTTCTTT. This sequence encodes CASSQTENTEAFF.

V gene TRBV7-2 combines with J gene TRBJ2-4; possibly TRBD2 for D (6 bases). Per germline, CDR1 SGHTA and CDR2 FQGNSA. This CDR3 comprises 14 residues. V lost 5 bases and J lost 7, with 15 bases in between. For the CDR3, the DNA is TGTGCCAGCAGCGCGGGGCGTTTAGGGAACATTCAGTACTTC. This gives the protein CASSAGRLGNIQYF.

This chain connects TRBV28 to TRBJ1-2; D call uncertain. The CDR3 sequence is 13 residues long. Germline assignment: CDR1 MDHEN and CDR2 SYDVKM. Trimming pared 8 bases from V and 0 bases from J, leaving 10 bases between. CDR3 DNA sequence: TGTGCCAGCCTCAAGCCAACTAACTATGGCTACACCTTC. Protein product: CASLKPTNYGYTF.

V usage is TRBV9 and J usage is TRBJ1-1; D not certain. V lost 4 bases and J lost 0, with 10 bases in between. CDR1 and CDR2 from the germline V gene are SGDLS and YYNGEE. The length of the CDR3 is 14 residues. The CDR3 loop reads CASSPQVLNTEAFF. DNA of the CDR3: TGTGCCAGCAGCCCCCAGGTGTTGAACACTGAAGCTTTCTTT. Drawing the rest from reference TRBV9 and TRBJ1-1, the complete variable domain is DSGVTQTPKHLITATGQRVTLRCSPRSGDLSVYWYQQSLDQGLQFLIQYYNGEERAKGNILERFSAQQFPDLHSELNLSSLELGDSALYFCASSPQVLNTEAFFGQGTRLTVV.

V is TRBV6-4 and J is TRBJ2-3; perhaps D is TRBD1 or TRBD2 (5 bases each). V was pared by 0 bases and J by 5 bases, with 6 bases between. CDR3 size: 13 residues. Germline V gene lookup returns CDR1 MRHNA and CDR2 SNTAGT. In DNA form, the CDR3 reads TGTGCCAGCAGTGACTCGAGGGGAGATACGCAGTATTTT. Its protein product is CASSDSRGDTQYF.

The rearrangement uses TRBV10-3 and TRBJ1-3; D uncertain. The CDR3 has 18 amino acids. Germline assignment: CDR1 ENHRY and CDR2 SYGVKD. The V end lost 10 bases, the J end lost 0 bases, and 25 bases lay between the germline ends. CDR3 bases: TGTGCCACTTCACATTGGGTTATGCGTGAACCCTCTGGAAACACCATATATTTT. This sequence encodes CATSHWVMREPSGNTIYF.